The present entry profiles one TCR beta chain with its context. This specimen comes from a study of blood T cell repertoires in COVID-19. The wider study: From the United States, Italy and Spain came samples of acute and convalescent COVID-19. From T cells, B-cell-depleted T cells, or PBMCs came the material, which was cDNA or gDNA.

In the original processing: Amplifying reference gene primers gave estimates of nucleated cell counts. Produced via immunoSEQ multiplex PCR; TCRdb's table is partial and in-frame only. That table supplies the V and J calls and clone size; D and trimming were determined from the DNA. The table has more than 250,000 clones, less than 85% seen once. The sequence was obtained from a man between 60 and 75 years old who had recovered from COVID-19. Specimen: peripheral blood.

The CDR3 sequence is CASSREGRGRGYTF. The DNA of the CDR3 is TGTGCCAGTAGTAGGGAGGGCAGGGGCCGCGGCTACACCTTC. The chain carries TRBV19 and TRBJ1-2; possible D gene TRBD1, 6 bases. Looked up from germline, CDR1 is LNHDA and CDR2 is SQIVND (reference sequence). With 4 bases removed from V and 8 bases from J, the gap between germline ends came to 17 bases. The CDR3 runs to 14 residues.